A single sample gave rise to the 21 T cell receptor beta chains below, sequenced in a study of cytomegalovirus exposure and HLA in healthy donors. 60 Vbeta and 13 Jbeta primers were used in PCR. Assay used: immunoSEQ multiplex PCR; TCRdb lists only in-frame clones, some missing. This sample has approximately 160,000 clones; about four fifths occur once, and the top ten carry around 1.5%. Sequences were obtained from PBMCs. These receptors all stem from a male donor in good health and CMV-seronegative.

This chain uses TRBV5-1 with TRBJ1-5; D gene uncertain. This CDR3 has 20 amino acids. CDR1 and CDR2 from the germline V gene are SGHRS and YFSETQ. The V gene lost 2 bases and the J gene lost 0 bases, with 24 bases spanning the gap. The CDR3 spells CASSFPAQARVPYSNQPQHF. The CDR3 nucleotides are TGCGCCAGCAGCTTTCCCGCGCAGGCCCGAGTCCCTTATAGCAATCAGCCCCAGCATTTT.

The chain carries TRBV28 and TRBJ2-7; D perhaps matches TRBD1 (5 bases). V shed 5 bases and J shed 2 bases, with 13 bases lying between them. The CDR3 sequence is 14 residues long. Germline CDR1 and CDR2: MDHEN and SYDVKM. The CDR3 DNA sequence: TGTGCCAGCAGTCACAGGTTGGGTACCTACGAGCAGTACTTC. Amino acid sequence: CASSHRLGTYEQYF. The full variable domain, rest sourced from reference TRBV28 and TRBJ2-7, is DVKVTQSSRYLVKRTGEKVFLECVQDMDHENMFWYRQDPGLGLRLIYFSYDVKMKEKGDIPEGYSVSREKKERFSLILESASTNQTSMYLCASSHRLGTYEQYFGPGTRLTVT.

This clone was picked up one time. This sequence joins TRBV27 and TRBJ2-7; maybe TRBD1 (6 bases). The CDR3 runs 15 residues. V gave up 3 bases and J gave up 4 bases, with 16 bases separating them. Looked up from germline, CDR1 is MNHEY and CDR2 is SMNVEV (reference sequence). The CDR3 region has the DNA TGTGCCAGCAGTTTCTCTTGGGGGCCCTATTACGAGCAGTACTTC. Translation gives CASSFSWGPYYEQYF.

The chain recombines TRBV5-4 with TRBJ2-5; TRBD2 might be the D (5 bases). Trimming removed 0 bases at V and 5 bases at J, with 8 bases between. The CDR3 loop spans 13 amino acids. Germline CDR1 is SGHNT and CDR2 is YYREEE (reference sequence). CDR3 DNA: TGTGCCAGCAGCTTGGAAACTAGGGAGACCCAGTACTTC. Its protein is CASSLETRETQYF.

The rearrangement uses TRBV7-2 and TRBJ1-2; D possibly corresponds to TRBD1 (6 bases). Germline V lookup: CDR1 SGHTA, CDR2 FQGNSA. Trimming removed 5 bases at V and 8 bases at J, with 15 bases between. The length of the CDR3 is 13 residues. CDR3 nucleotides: TGTGCCAGCAGCCTAGACAGGCCTGGAGGCTACACCTTC. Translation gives CASSLDRPGGYTF. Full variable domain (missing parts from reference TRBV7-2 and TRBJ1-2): GAGVSQSPSNKVTEKGKDVELRCDPISGHTALYWYRQSLGQGLEFLIYFQGNSAPDKSGLPSDRFSAERTGGSVSTLTIQRTQQEDSAVYLCASSLDRPGGYTFGSGTRLTVV.

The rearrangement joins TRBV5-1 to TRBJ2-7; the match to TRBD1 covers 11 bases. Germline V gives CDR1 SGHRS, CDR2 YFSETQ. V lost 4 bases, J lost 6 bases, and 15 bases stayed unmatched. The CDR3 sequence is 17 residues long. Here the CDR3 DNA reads TGCGCCAGCAGCCCCCAGGACAGGGGGCCGATCCCAGGCGAGCAGTACTTC. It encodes CASSPQDRGPIPGEQYF.

In nucleotides, the CDR3 is TGTGCCAGCAGCTTTAGAGACCAAGAGACCCAGTACTTC. As protein: CASSFRDQETQYF. This chain links TRBV13 with TRBJ2-5; D is uncertain. From germline, CDR1 is PRHDT and CDR2 FYEKMQ (reference sequence). The ends were cut back, 3 bases at V and 0 bases at J, with 5 bases in the middle. The CDR3 runs to 13 residues.

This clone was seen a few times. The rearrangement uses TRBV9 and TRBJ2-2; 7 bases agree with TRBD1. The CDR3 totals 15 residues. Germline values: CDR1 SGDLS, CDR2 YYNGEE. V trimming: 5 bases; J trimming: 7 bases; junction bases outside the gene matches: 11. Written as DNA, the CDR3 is TGTGCCAGCAGGACCGGGACAGTGCCTTTCGGGGAGCTGTTTTTT. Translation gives CASRTGTVPFGELFF.

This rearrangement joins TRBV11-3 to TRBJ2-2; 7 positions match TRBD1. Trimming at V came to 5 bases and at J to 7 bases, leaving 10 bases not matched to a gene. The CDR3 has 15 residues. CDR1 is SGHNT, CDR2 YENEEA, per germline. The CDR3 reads CASSPKGQRNGELFF. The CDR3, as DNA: TGTGCCAGCAGCCCGAAGGGACAGAGGAACGGGGAGCTGTTTTTT.

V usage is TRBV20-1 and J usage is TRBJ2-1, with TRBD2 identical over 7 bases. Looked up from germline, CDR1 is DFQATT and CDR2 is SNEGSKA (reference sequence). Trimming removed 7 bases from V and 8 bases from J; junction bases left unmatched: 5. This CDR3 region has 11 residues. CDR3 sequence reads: CSGGSTDEQFF. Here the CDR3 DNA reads TGCAGTGGCGGGAGTACGGATGAGCAGTTCTTC.

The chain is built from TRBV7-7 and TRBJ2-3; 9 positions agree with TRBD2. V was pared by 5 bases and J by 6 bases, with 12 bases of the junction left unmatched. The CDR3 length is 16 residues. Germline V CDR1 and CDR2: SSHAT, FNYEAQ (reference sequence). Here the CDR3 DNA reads TGTGCCAGCAGCCCCCATCTGTCTAGCGGGGACGATACGCAGTATTTT. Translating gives CASSPHLSSGDDTQYF.

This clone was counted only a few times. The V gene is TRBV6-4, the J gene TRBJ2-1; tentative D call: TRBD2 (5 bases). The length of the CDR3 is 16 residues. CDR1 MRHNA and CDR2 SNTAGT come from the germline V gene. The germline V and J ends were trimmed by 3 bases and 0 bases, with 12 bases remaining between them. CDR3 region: CASSEDFPSSYNEQFF. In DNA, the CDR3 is TGTGCCAGCAGTGAGGACTTCCCGAGCTCCTACAATGAGCAGTTCTTC.

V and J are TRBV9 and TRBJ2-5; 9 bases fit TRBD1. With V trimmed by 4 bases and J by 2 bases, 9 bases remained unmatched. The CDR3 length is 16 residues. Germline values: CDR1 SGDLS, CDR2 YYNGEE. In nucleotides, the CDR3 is TGTGCCAGCAGCTCACCTGGAGGACAGGGGCAAGAGACCCAGTACTTC. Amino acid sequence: CASSSPGGQGQETQYF.

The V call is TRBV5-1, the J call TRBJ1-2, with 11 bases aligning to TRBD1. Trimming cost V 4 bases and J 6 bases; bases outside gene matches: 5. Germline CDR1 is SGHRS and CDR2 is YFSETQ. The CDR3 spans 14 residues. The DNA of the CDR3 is TGCGCCAGCAGCCCGGACAGGGGGCTTAATGGCTACACCTTC. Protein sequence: CASSPDRGLNGYTF.

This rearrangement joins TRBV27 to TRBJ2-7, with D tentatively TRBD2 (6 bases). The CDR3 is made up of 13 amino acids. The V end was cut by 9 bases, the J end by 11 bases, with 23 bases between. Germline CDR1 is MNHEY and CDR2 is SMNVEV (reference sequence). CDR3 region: CASRTPGLRSEYF. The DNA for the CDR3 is TGTGCCAGTAGGACCCCGGGACTCAGAAGCGAGTACTTC.

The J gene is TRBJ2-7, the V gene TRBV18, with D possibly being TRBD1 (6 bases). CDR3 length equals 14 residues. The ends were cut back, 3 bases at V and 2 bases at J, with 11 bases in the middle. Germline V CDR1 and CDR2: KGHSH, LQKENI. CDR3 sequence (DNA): TGTGCCAGCTCACCGGACAGTGTCCCCTACGAGCAGTACTTC. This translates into CASSPDSVPYEQYF.

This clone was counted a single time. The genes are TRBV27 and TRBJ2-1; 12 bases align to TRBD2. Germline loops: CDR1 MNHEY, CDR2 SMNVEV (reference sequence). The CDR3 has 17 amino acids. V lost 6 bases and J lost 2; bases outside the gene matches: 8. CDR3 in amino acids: CASSLTSGSPPYNEQFF. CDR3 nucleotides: TGTGCCAGCAGCTTGACTAGCGGGAGTCCCCCCTACAATGAGCAGTTCTTC.

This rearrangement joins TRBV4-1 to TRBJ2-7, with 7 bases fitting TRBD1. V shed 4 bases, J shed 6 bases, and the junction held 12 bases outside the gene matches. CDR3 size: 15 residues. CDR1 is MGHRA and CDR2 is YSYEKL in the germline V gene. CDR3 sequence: CASSPADRVPGEQYF. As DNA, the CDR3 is TGCGCCAGCAGCCCCGCCGACAGGGTTCCCGGCGAGCAGTACTTC.

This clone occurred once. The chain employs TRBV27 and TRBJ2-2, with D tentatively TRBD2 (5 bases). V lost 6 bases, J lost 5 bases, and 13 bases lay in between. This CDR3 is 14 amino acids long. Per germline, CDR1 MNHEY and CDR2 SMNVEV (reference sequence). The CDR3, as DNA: TGTGCCAGCAGCCGCGACTACTTAACCGGGGAGCTGTTTTTT. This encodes CASSRDYLTGELFF.

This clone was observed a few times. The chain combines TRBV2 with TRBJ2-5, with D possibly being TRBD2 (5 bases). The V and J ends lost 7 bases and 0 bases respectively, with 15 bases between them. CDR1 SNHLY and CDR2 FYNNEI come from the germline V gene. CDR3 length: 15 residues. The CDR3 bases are TGTGCCAGCAAAGAAGGGAGTGGGTACCAAGAGACCCAGTACTTC. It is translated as CASKEGSGYQETQYF.

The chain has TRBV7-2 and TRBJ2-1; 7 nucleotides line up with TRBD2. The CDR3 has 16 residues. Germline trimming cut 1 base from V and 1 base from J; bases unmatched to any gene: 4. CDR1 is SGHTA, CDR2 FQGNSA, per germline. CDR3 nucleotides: TGTGCCAGCAGCTTAGGCGGGAGAGGTTCCTACAATGAGCAGTTCTTC. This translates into CASSLGGRGSYNEQFF. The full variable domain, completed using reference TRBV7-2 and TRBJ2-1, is GAGVSQSPSNKVTEKGKDVELRCDPISGHTALYWYRQSLGQGLEFLIYFQGNSAPDKSGLPSDRFSAERTGGSVSTLTIQRTQQEDSAVYLCASSLGGRGSYNEQFFGPGTRLTVL.